This TCR beta chain was documented in a study of cytomegalovirus exposure and HLA in healthy donors. Whole-study findings and limits: A later analysis showed TCR association rates differing by HLA locus, peaking at DRB1 and lowest at HLA-C. V- and J-gene trimming of TCR beta was linked (in a later analysis) to a missense DCLRE1C variant.

This CDR3 spans 17 amino acids. With 5 bases clipped from V and 8 bases from J, the junction kept 10 bases outside the gene matches. Germline values: CDR1 SEHNR, CDR2 FQNEAQ (reference sequence). A multiplex PCR was run with 60 Vbeta primers and 13 Jbeta primers. Data came from immunoSEQ multiplex PCR; TCRdb stores just in-frame clones and leaves some out. Its table lists roughly 110,000 clones. As for this clone: Its specificity is not known.

The chain employs TRBV7-9 and TRBJ2-1, with 15 nucleotides matching TRBD2. Sequencing used PBMCs. The sequence came from a man aged 25-45 years in good health and CMV-seronegative. The CDR3 here is CASSQGLAGGLADEQFF. The CDR3 DNA follows: TGTGCCAGCAGCCAAGGACTAGCGGGGGGGCTTGCGGATGAGCAGTTCTTC.